A single sample gave rise to the 19 T cell receptor beta chains below, sequenced in a study of cytomegalovirus exposure and HLA in healthy donors. The PCR was carried out with 60 Vbeta primers and 13 Jbeta primers. The method was immunoSEQ multiplex PCR; TCRdb's version includes in-frame clones alone and lacks a portion of them. The sample yields 90,000 to 150,000 clones, roughly four fifths seen once. Sequenced input: PBMCs. These receptors all stem from a woman aged 25-40 years in good health and CMV-seropositive.

The V call is TRBV5-1, the J call TRBJ1-1, with TRBD1 as a possible D gene (5 bases). The V end was cut by 10 bases, the J end by 4 bases, with 17 bases between. CDR1 is SGHRS, CDR2 YFSETQ, per germline. CDR3 length: 13 amino acids. DNA of the CDR3: TGCGCCCCCGGAAAGGGGAGGAGCACTGAAGCTTTCTTT. Encoded protein: CAPGKGRSTEAFF.

The chain has TRBV19 and TRBJ2-6; TRBD1 might be the D (6 bases). CDR1 and CDR2 (germline): LNHDA, SQIVND (reference sequence). The CDR3 has 15 amino acids. The V gene lost 5 bases and the J gene lost 0 bases, with 8 bases spanning the gap. The CDR3 sequence: CASSQGRSGANVLTF. The CDR3 DNA reads as TGTGCCAGTAGTCAGGGGCGCTCTGGGGCCAACGTCCTGACTTTC.

This clone was detected only once. The rearrangement links TRBV13 to TRBJ1-2, with D maybe TRBD1 (6 bases). V was trimmed by 1 base and J by 4 bases, leaving 16 bases between them. Germline lookup yields CDR1 PRHDT and CDR2 FYEKMQ (reference sequence). CDR3 length equals 16 residues. CDR3 in DNA: TGTGCCAGCAGCTTAGTACTGGGGGCGCCGGGCTATGGCTACACCTTC. It is translated as CASSLVLGAPGYGYTF. The whole variable domain, remainder taken from reference TRBV13 and TRBJ1-2, is AAGVIQSPRHLIKEKRETATLKCYPIPRHDTVYWYQQGPGQDPQFLISFYEKMQSDKGSIPDRFSAQQFSDYHSELNMSSLELGDSALYFCASSLVLGAPGYGYTFGSGTRLTVV.

The rearrangement links TRBV6-1 to TRBJ1-1, with a tentative D call TRBD1 (5 bases). The CDR3 length is 14 residues. V shed 4 bases and J shed 1 base, with 10 bases lying between them. Germline CDR1 and CDR2: MNHNS and SASEGT. CDR3 loop: CASSVLQGNTEAFF. In DNA, the CDR3 is TGTGCCAGCAGTGTTCTTCAGGGGAACACTGAAGCTTTCTTT.

The chain recombines TRBV27 with TRBJ2-3; 7 bases are shared with TRBD2. There are 19 residues in the CDR3. V gave up 1 base and J gave up 0 bases; unmatched junction bases: 13. Looked up from germline, CDR1 is MNHEY and CDR2 is SMNVEV (reference sequence). CDR3 sequence reads: CASSLFGTNNPASTDTQYF. The CDR3 nucleotides are TGTGCCAGCAGTTTATTCGGGACTAATAATCCGGCTAGCACAGATACGCAGTATTTT.

The chain links TRBV7-2 to TRBJ2-5, with 8 bases identical to TRBD2. Per the germline V gene, CDR1 is SGHTA and CDR2 is FQGNSA. V was pared by 2 bases and J by 5 bases, with 7 bases of the junction left unmatched. CDR3 length: 15 residues. Here the CDR3 DNA reads TGTGCCAGCAGCTTACAGCGGGGGACGGGGGAGACCCAGTACTTC. Translated, it gives CASSLQRGTGETQYF. Combining the CDR3 with reference TRBV7-2 and TRBJ2-5 gives the whole variable domain GAGVSQSPSNKVTEKGKDVELRCDPISGHTALYWYRQSLGQGLEFLIYFQGNSAPDKSGLPSDRFSAERTGGSVSTLTIQRTQQEDSAVYLCASSLQRGTGETQYFGPGTRLLVL.

This chain joins TRBV10-3 and TRBJ1-5; D not certain. The ends were cut back, 7 bases at V and 1 base at J, with 8 bases in the middle. CDR3 length equals 13 residues. The germline V gene encodes CDR1 ENHRY and CDR2 SYGVKD. CDR3 loop: CAITEESNQPQHF. The CDR3 DNA reads TGTGCCATCACCGAGGAGAGCAATCAGCCCCAGCATTTT.

This clone was observed a few times. This chain links TRBV28 with TRBJ1-5, with D maybe TRBD1 (6 bases). The V gene's germline CDR1 is MDHEN and CDR2 SYDVKM. This CDR3 region has 14 residues. Trimming removed 7 bases from V and 6 bases from J, with 16 bases in between. CDR3 region: CASTKRGRGQPQHF. CDR3 coding DNA: TGTGCCAGCACCAAAAGGGGGAGGGGTCAGCCCCAGCATTTT.

The chain carries TRBV15 and TRBJ1-2; 7 bases align to TRBD1. The CDR3 is made up of 16 amino acids. Germline CDR1 reads LNHNV; CDR2 reads YYDKDF (reference sequence). V was clipped by 2 bases and J by 6 bases; unmatched bases: 12. The CDR3 protein is CATSRLSTGTGDGYTF. The CDR3 coding sequence is TGTGCCACCAGCAGACTTTCGACAGGGACGGGGGATGGCTACACCTTC. Full variable domain (remainder filled in from reference TRBV15 and TRBJ1-2): DAMVIQNPRYQVTQFGKPVTLSCSQTLNHNVMYWYQQKSSQAPKLLFHYYDKDFNNEADTPDNFQSRRPNTSFCFLDIRSPGLGDTAMYLCATSRLSTGTGDGYTFGSGTRLTVV.

The chain uses TRBV9 and TRBJ1-1; TRBD1 matches 7 bases. Germline V CDR1 and CDR2: SGDLS, YYNGEE. V was pared by 4 bases and J by 2 bases, with 11 bases of the junction left unmatched. This CDR3 is 16 amino acids long. This chain's CDR3 is CASSRQGPLENTEAFF. CDR3 nucleotide sequence: TGTGCCAGCAGCAGACAGGGTCCCTTGGAAAACACTGAAGCTTTCTTT.

This clone was detected a few times. V is TRBV4-3 and J is TRBJ1-2; unclear D gene. This CDR3 contains 15 residues. Germline V CDR1 and CDR2: LGHNA, YSLEER. Deletions cut 3 bases from V and 7 bases from J, with 18 bases between. CDR3 DNA: TGCGCCAGCAGCCATCCCACAAACGGGGATCGTGGCTACACCTTC. It codes for CASSHPTNGDRGYTF.

The chain couples TRBV27 to TRBJ1-2; D might be TRBD1 (5 bases). CDR1 MNHEY and CDR2 SMNVEV come from the germline V gene (reference sequence). The CDR3 is 15 residues long. V was cut by 3 bases and J by 0 bases, with 11 bases left in between. In DNA form, the CDR3 reads TGTGCCAGCAGTTTTTCCGGGGGATCTAACTATGGCTACACCTTC. Encoded protein: CASSFSGGSNYGYTF.

This clone was seen a few times. The chain employs TRBV6-1 and TRBJ1-5; the D gene is possibly TRBD1 (5 bases). The V gene's germline CDR1 is MNHNS and CDR2 SASEGT. V gave up 2 bases and J gave up 0 bases, with 5 bases separating them. The CDR3 consists of 14 residues. The CDR3 is CASSERGSNQPQHF. Here the CDR3 DNA reads TGTGCCAGCAGTGAAAGGGGTAGCAATCAGCCCCAGCATTTT.

The chain combines TRBV6-1 with TRBJ2-3; 8 nucleotides line up with TRBD2. With V trimmed by 6 bases and J by 6 bases, 2 bases remained unmatched. The CDR3 runs 12 residues. Germline V gene lookup returns CDR1 MNHNS and CDR2 SASEGT. CDR3 sequence: CASSREGDTQYF. The DNA for the CDR3 is TGTGCCAGCAGCCGGGAGGGCGATACGCAGTATTTT.

There are a few counts of this clone. This chain links TRBV7-4 with TRBJ1-2, with a weak D call TRBD1 (5 bases). The length of the CDR3 is 14 residues. V lost 2 bases and J 2 bases, leaving 9 bases between the germline ends. Germline V gene sequence: CDR1 SGHVT, CDR2 SQSDAQ. The chain's CDR3 is CASSLRGPNYGYTF. The CDR3 nucleotides are TGTGCCAGCAGCTTAAGGGGCCCGAACTATGGCTACACCTTC.

CDR3 residues: CASSDARGLGEKLFF. CDR3 sequence (DNA): TGTGCCAGCAGTGACGCGAGGGGGTTGGGGGAAAAACTGTTTTTT. The chain is built from TRBV2 and TRBJ1-4, with a tentative D call TRBD1 (6 bases). CDR1 is SNHLY and CDR2 is FYNNEI in the germline V gene. With 3 bases removed from V and 8 bases from J, the gap between germline ends came to 16 bases. This CDR3 spans 15 amino acids.

The chain uses TRBV12-5 and TRBJ2-5; 7 nucleotides agree with TRBD1. CDR1 LGHNT and CDR2 FRNRAP come from the germline V gene. CDR3 size: 18 residues. The junction had 13 bases not matched to a gene; V was cut back by 0 bases and J by 3 bases. The CDR3 loop is CASGLVPFIRDREETQYF. Here the CDR3 DNA reads TGTGCTAGTGGTTTGGTCCCCTTCATCCGGGACAGAGAAGAGACCCAGTACTTC.

The chain uses TRBV5-1 and TRBJ1-2; possible D gene TRBD1, 5 bases. CDR1 and CDR2 from the germline V gene are SGHRS and YFSETQ. V was clipped by 0 bases and J by 4 bases, with 10 bases between them. This CDR3 has 14 amino acids. The CDR3 loop reads CASSLAGGAYGYTF. Here the CDR3 DNA reads TGCGCCAGCAGCTTGGCAGGAGGGGCCTATGGCTACACCTTC.

CDR3 residues: CASSPDSNTGELFF. The CDR3 DNA reads TGTGCCAGCTCACCCGATAGTAACACCGGGGAGCTGTTTTTT. This chain connects TRBV18 to TRBJ2-2, with no clear D. Germline loops: CDR1 KGHSH, CDR2 LQKENI. V was pared by 3 bases and J by 2 bases, with 7 bases between. The CDR3 is 14 residues long.